The 19 T cell receptor beta chains given below trace back to one sample, sequenced in a study of blood T cell repertoires in COVID-19. Measured with immunoSEQ multiplex PCR; TCRdb has only the in-frame clones, and not every one. The sample carries some 260,000 clones, about 91% recorded once. The specimen was peripheral blood. These TCRs come from a woman under 40 with COVID-19, enrolled during active disease.

DNA of the CDR3: TGTGCCAGCTCACCACGGCCCGGGACTAGCGGGAACTACGAGCAGTACTTC. Translation: CASSPRPGTSGNYEQYF. The V call is TRBV18, the J call TRBJ2-7, with 13 bases that match TRBD2. Germline lookup yields CDR1 KGHSH and CDR2 LQKENI. There are 17 residues in the CDR3. The V gene end was trimmed by 1 base and the J gene end by 3 bases; junction bases not matched to a gene: 6.

The rearrangement uses TRBV29-1 and TRBJ1-1; D unresolved. The length of the CDR3 is 15 residues. Trimming left V 2 bases short and J 0 bases short, with 13 bases between. Germline V CDR1 and CDR2: SQVTM, ANQGSEA. DNA for the CDR3: TGCAGCGTTGAAAATCGAGGGATCCTGAACACTGAAGCTTTCTTT. It specifies CSVENRGILNTEAFF.

The chain carries TRBV7-9 and TRBJ2-5; TRBD1 matches at 8 bases. The J segment lost 4 bases and the V segment lost 2 bases, leaving 9 bases of the junction unmatched. The CDR3 has 16 amino acids. CDR1 is SEHNR, CDR2 FQNEAQ, per germline (reference sequence). CDR3 loop: CASSLRTQGARETQYF. CDR3 nucleotides: TGTGCCAGCAGCTTACGTACCCAGGGGGCGAGAGAGACCCAGTACTTC.

V and J are TRBV7-9 and TRBJ2-2; 7 bases match TRBD1. V dropped 5 bases and J dropped 2; count of bases not matched to a gene: 8. This CDR3 comprises 16 residues. Germline CDR1 and CDR2: SEHNR and FQNEAQ (reference sequence). This CDR3 reads CASSPMTGINTGELFF. DNA of the CDR3: TGTGCCAGCAGCCCAATGACAGGGATCAACACCGGGGAGCTGTTTTTT. The whole variable domain, filled in from reference TRBV7-9 and TRBJ2-2, reads DTGVSQNPRHKITKRGQNVTFRCDPISEHNRLYWYRQTLGQGPEFLTYFQNEAQLEKSRLLSDRFSAERPKGSFSTLEIQRTEQGDSAMYLCASSPMTGINTGELFFGEGSRLTVL.

The CDR3 is CASSYVQGVGFAFF. DNA of the CDR3: TGTGCCAGCAGTTACGTCCAGGGGGTTGGATTTGCTTTCTTT. The rearrangement joins TRBV6-6 to TRBJ1-1; 7 bases agree with TRBD1. J was trimmed by 11 bases and V by 2 bases; bases with no gene match: 11. The CDR3 is 14 residues long. Germline V lookup: CDR1 MNHNY, CDR2 SVGAGI (reference sequence).

Only a few counts were recorded for this clone. The chain combines TRBV18 with TRBJ2-3, with 10 bases that match TRBD1. Trimming at V came to 2 bases and at J to 2 bases, leaving 4 bases not matched to a gene. CDR3 length: 16 amino acids. Germline CDR1 reads KGHSH; CDR2 reads LQKENI. This chain's CDR3 is CASSPRDRGITDTQYF. Written as DNA, the CDR3 is TGTGCCAGCTCACCAAGGGACAGGGGAATCACAGATACGCAGTATTTT.

The V call is TRBV28, the J call TRBJ1-6; D is ambiguous. The V end was cut by 4 bases, the J end by 8 bases, with 18 bases between. The germline CDR1 and CDR2 sequences are MDHEN and SYDVKM. CDR3 length equals 16 residues. The CDR3 is CASSSQSVAMDSPLHF. The CDR3 nucleotides read TGTGCCAGCAGTTCACAATCTGTGGCAATGGATTCACCCCTCCACTTT.

The chain joins TRBV5-6 to TRBJ1-5; TRBD1 matches at 11 bases. Germline CDR1 is SGHDT and CDR2 is YYEEEE. The junction had 5 bases not matched to a gene; V was cut back by 3 bases and J by 3 bases. The CDR3 consists of 16 residues. Written as DNA, the CDR3 is TGTGCCAGCAGCTACGGACAGGGGGCCGCCAATCAGCCCCAGCATTTT. The encoded protein is CASSYGQGAANQPQHF. The whole variable domain, remainder taken from reference TRBV5-6 and TRBJ1-5, is DAGVTQSPTHLIKTRGQQVTLRCSPKSGHDTVSWYQQALGQGPQFIFQYYEEEERQRGNFPDRFSGHQFPNYSSELNVNALLLGDSALYLCASSYGQGAANQPQHFGDGTRLSIL.

This clone came up a few times. The chain uses TRBV11-3 and TRBJ2-2, with TRBD1 matching 8 bases. This CDR3 has 14 residues. The V segment lost 9 bases and the J segment 4 bases; nucleotides outside the gene matches: 7. Per germline, CDR1 SGHNT and CDR2 YENEEA. The CDR3: CASLGDRSTGELFF. In DNA form, the CDR3 reads TGTGCCAGTCTTGGGGACAGGAGCACCGGGGAGCTGTTTTTT.

J is TRBJ2-7 and V is TRBV5-6; TRBD1 agrees at 7 bases. Germline CDR1 is SGHDT and CDR2 is YYEEEE. V was clipped by 1 base and J by 5 bases; unmatched bases: 6. This CDR3 is built from 14 residues. The chain's CDR3 is CASSLRQGFHEQYF. The CDR3 DNA reads TGTGCCAGCAGCTTGAGACAGGGATTTCACGAGCAGTACTTC.

This rearrangement joins TRBV9 to TRBJ2-4; tentatively, D is TRBD1 (6 bases). The length of the CDR3 is 13 residues. The germline CDR1 and CDR2 sequences are SGDLS and YYNGEE. Trimming took 4 bases from V and 5 from J, leaving 10 bases between them. As DNA, the CDR3 is TGTGCCAGCAGCCCAGGGGCACAAAACATTCAGTACTTC. It codes for CASSPGAQNIQYF.

The gene calls are TRBV10-3 and TRBJ1-1; D is possibly TRBD1 (6 bases). The CDR3 is made up of 13 amino acids. Germline CDR1 reads ENHRY; CDR2 reads SYGVKD. Trimming cost V 3 bases and J 2 bases, with 7 bases left between them. CDR3 protein: CAISDRGNTEAFF. In nucleotides, the CDR3 is TGTGCCATCAGTGACAGGGGAAACACTGAAGCTTTCTTT.

The J gene is TRBJ1-5, the V gene TRBV19; D ambiguous. The germline V gene encodes CDR1 LNHDA and CDR2 SQIVND (reference sequence). The V end was cut by 3 bases, the J end by 4 bases, with 16 bases between. The CDR3 sequence is 16 residues long. CDR3 sequence (DNA): TGTGCCAGTAGTATTTGGGCAGCCGAATTTAATCAGCCCCAGCATTTT. The encoded protein is CASSIWAAEFNQPQHF.

CDR3 nucleotide sequence: TGTGCCAGCTCACCACGGGCTAGCGGGGACACAGATACGCAGTATTTT. Amino acids: CASSPRASGDTDTQYF. V gene TRBV18 combines with J gene TRBJ2-3; 9 bases match TRBD2. CDR3 length equals 16 residues. The germline V gene has CDR1 KGHSH and CDR2 LQKENI. Trimming took 1 base from V and 2 from J; bases not matched to a gene: 4.

This clone was seen only a few times. This chain joins TRBV5-1 and TRBJ2-2; D remains ambiguous. Germline V lookup: CDR1 SGHRS, CDR2 YFSETQ. The V end was cut by 0 bases, the J end by 8 bases, with 14 bases between. This CDR3 has 15 amino acids. The CDR3 nucleotides are TGCGCCAGCAGCTTGGACTACACCCGACCGGGGGAGCTGTTTTTT. This translates into CASSLDYTRPGELFF.

The chain couples TRBV29-1 to TRBJ2-1, with 7 bases identical to TRBD2. This CDR3 comprises 14 residues. Germline trimming cut 2 bases from V and 7 bases from J; bases unmatched to any gene: 8. Germline-derived CDR1 and CDR2 are SQVTM and ANQGSEA. The CDR3 sequence: CSVEISGVGNEQFF. CDR3 bases: TGCAGCGTTGAAATCAGCGGGGTCGGGAATGAGCAGTTCTTC.

As DNA, the CDR3 is TGTGCCAGCAGCTTAGTTGCCAGCCTGGGCGATGGCTACACCTTC. As protein: CASSLVASLGDGYTF. This chain joins TRBV7-9 and TRBJ1-2, with D uncertain. The CDR3 spans 15 residues. CDR1 is SEHNR and CDR2 is FQNEAQ in the germline V gene (reference sequence). V was clipped by 1 base and J by 6 bases, with 15 bases between them.

This clone appeared a single time. The sample carries other DNA sequences with the same CDR3. The rearrangement joins TRBV15 to TRBJ2-2; TRBD2 agrees at 11 bases. Germline V lookup: CDR1 LNHNV, CDR2 YYDKDF (reference sequence). CDR3 length equals 19 residues. V trimming: 1 base; J trimming: 4 bases; junction bases outside the gene matches: 11. CDR3 region: CATSRGGSGGAGVTGELFF. The CDR3 DNA sequence: TGTGCCACCAGCAGAGGTGGTAGCGGGGGGGCCGGAGTCACCGGGGAGCTGTTTTTT.

J is TRBJ2-7 and V is TRBV9, with D possibly matching TRBD2 (6 bases). Germline V gene lookup returns CDR1 SGDLS and CDR2 YYNGEE. This CDR3 has 14 residues. The V end lost 2 bases, the J end lost 0 bases, and 9 bases lay between the germline ends. The CDR3 is CASSVGGVSYEQYF. DNA of the CDR3: TGTGCCAGCAGCGTCGGCGGGGTCTCCTACGAGCAGTACTTC.